Presented here are 22 T cell receptor beta chains from one specimen sequenced in a study of lymphopenia after photon versus proton radiotherapy. TCRdb's copy holds only in-frame clones and misses some; the assay was immunoSEQ multiplex PCR. The data hold 75,000 to 95,000 clones, with over 70% observed a single time. Sequenced here: peripheral blood, sampled from a patient treated with proton-based radiotherapy. Receptors originate from a man between 60 and 75 years old with pancreatic cancer.

This chain's CDR3 is CASSVGGRAGGQETQYF. CDR3 bases: TGTGCCAGCAGCGTAGGGGGCAGAGCGGGAGGGCAAGAGACCCAGTACTTC. This chain links TRBV9 with TRBJ2-5; 10 bases fit TRBD2. CDR1 is SGDLS, CDR2 YYNGEE, per germline. The CDR3 covers 17 residues. V lost 0 bases to trimming and J lost 2 bases; unmatched junction nucleotides: 7.

The V gene is TRBV11-2, the J gene TRBJ2-7; D might be TRBD1 (6 bases). Germline lookup yields CDR1 SGHAT and CDR2 FQNNGV. Trimming removed 5 bases from V and 6 bases from J, with 23 bases in between. There are 16 residues in the CDR3. The DNA of the CDR3 is TGTGCCAGCAGCCCCAGGTGGGGCAGGGGCTCGGGCGAGCAGTACTTC. It encodes CASSPRWGRGSGEQYF.

The V call is TRBV30, the J call TRBJ2-5; no clear D gene. V was clipped by 0 bases and J by 7 bases, with 12 bases between them. This CDR3 has 13 residues. Germline CDR1 is GTSNPN and CDR2 is SVGIG (reference sequence). The CDR3 reads CAWSVPFMGTQYF. In DNA, the CDR3 is TGTGCCTGGAGTGTTCCTTTTATGGGGACCCAGTACTTC. The full variable domain, its missing parts supplied by reference TRBV30 and TRBJ2-5, is SQTIHQWPATLVQPVGSPLSLECTVEGTSNPNLYWYRQAAGRGLQLLFYSVGIGQISSEVPQNLSASRPQDRQFILSSKKLLLSDSGFYLCAWSVPFMGTQYFGPGTRLLVL.

This clone was detected only once. The junction shows a germline mismatch at one end, possibly a read error. The chain recombines TRBV25-1 with TRBJ2-2, with TRBD2 identical over 9 bases. The CDR3 has 13 residues. Germline CDR1 reads MGHDK; CDR2 reads SYGVNS. This CDR3 is CAGSGLASGELFF. CDR3 DNA: TGTGCCGGCAGTGGACTAGCGTCCGGGGAGCTGTTTTTT.

The V and J genes are TRBV5-4 and TRBJ2-6; D may be TRBD1 (7 bases). V shed 3 bases and J shed 1 base, with 20 bases lying between them. CDR1 and CDR2 (germline): SGHNT, YYREEE (reference sequence). The CDR3 spans 19 residues. The DNA for the CDR3 is TGTGCCAGCAGCTGGGGGGTGGGACAGAGACAGTCTGGGGCCAACGTCCTGACTTTC. Amino acid sequence: CASSWGVGQRQSGANVLTF.

This sequence joins TRBV4-3 and TRBJ1-2; 8 nucleotides match TRBD1. The CDR3 sequence is 14 residues long. With V trimmed by 4 bases and J by 3 bases, 4 bases remained unmatched. The germline gives CDR1 LGHNA, CDR2 YSLEER. The CDR3 nucleotides read TGCGCCAGCAGCCCCGGACAGGGAGACTATGGCTACACCTTC. Its protein is CASSPGQGDYGYTF.

The chain combines TRBV28 with TRBJ2-7, with 8 bases fitting TRBD2. CDR1 is MDHEN, CDR2 SYDVKM, per germline. V lost 6 bases, J lost 5 bases, and 9 bases stayed unmatched. The CDR3 sequence is 14 residues long. CDR3: CASRNSGKLDEQYF. CDR3 nucleotide sequence: TGTGCCAGCAGAAATAGCGGGAAACTCGACGAGCAGTACTTC.

The rearrangement joins TRBV30 to TRBJ1-5; tentative D call: TRBD1 (5 bases). The germline CDR1 and CDR2 sequences are GTSNPN and SVGIG (reference sequence). The CDR3 is made up of 15 amino acids. Trimming stripped 2 bases from V and 6 bases from J, with 17 bases between. As DNA, the CDR3 is TGTGCCTGGAGTTCCGGGGCCTGGGAGAGTCAGCCCCAGCATTTT. It is translated as CAWSSGAWESQPQHF.

This chain joins TRBV30 and TRBJ1-2, with a possible D match to TRBD1 (6 bases). The CDR3 totals 12 residues. Looked up from germline, CDR1 is GTSNPN and CDR2 is SVGIG (reference sequence). Trimming removed 3 bases at V and 7 bases at J, with 12 bases between. The CDR3 DNA sequence: TGTGCCTGGAGAAGGGGGGTGGCTGGCTACACCTTC. Translation: CAWRRGVAGYTF.

The chain joins TRBV6-1 to TRBJ2-5; D might be TRBD1 (5 bases). V lost 5 bases to trimming and J lost 5 bases, with 15 bases between them. The CDR3 sequence is 14 residues long. Germline lookup yields CDR1 MNHNS and CDR2 SASEGT. As DNA, the CDR3 is TGTGCCAGCAGTTCGTGGGGATCAGGGGAGACCCAGTACTTC. Its protein product is CASSSWGSGETQYF.

This chain uses TRBV5-8 with TRBJ1-2; possibly TRBD1 for D (5 bases). Trimming stripped 1 base from V and 8 bases from J, with 15 bases between. Germline values: CDR1 SGHTS, CDR2 YDEGEE. The CDR3 loop spans 14 amino acids. The chain's CDR3 is CASSLSQGLGGYTF. As DNA, the CDR3 is TGTGCCAGCAGCTTGAGCCAGGGCTTAGGAGGCTACACCTTC.

The chain is built from TRBV19 and TRBJ1-3; weak D call: TRBD1 (5 bases). The V end lost 5 bases, the J end lost 4 bases, and 15 bases lay between the germline ends. The CDR3 contains 15 residues. Germline CDR1 is LNHDA and CDR2 is SQIVND (reference sequence). CDR3 sequence (DNA): TGTGCCAGTAGTCTCCCCTCAGGGTCCGGAAACACCATATATTTT. Its translation is CASSLPSGSGNTIYF. Supplemented by reference TRBV19 and TRBJ1-3, the full variable domain reads DGGITQSPKYLFRKEGQNVTLSCEQNLNHDAMYWYRQDPGQGLRLIYYSQIVNDFQKGDIAEGYSVSREKKESFPLTVTSAQKNPTAFYLCASSLPSGSGNTIYFGEGSWLTVV.

The chain uses TRBV19 and TRBJ2-7; 7 bases match TRBD1. The CDR3 length is 15 residues. Germline V lookup: CDR1 LNHDA, CDR2 SQIVND (reference sequence). V dropped 2 bases and J dropped 4; count of bases not matched to a gene: 8. Here the CDR3 reads CASSIRTGDKYEQYF. Written as DNA, the CDR3 is TGTGCCAGTAGTATAAGAACAGGGGATAAATACGAGCAGTACTTC.

This clone is medium-sized (0.01 to 0.1%) by share. The rearrangement joins TRBV9 to TRBJ1-2, with D hard to call. Germline lookup yields CDR1 SGDLS and CDR2 YYNGEE. The CDR3 is made up of 14 amino acids. V was shortened by 0 bases and J by 3 bases, with 9 bases between the two germline ends. This CDR3 reads CASSVEPSDYGYTF. CDR3 nucleotide sequence: TGTGCCAGCAGCGTAGAGCCATCTGACTATGGCTACACCTTC.

On this clone: The sample has other DNA sequences that encode this CDR3 too. The chain is built from TRBV7-2 and TRBJ2-3; D gene unclear. Germline CDR1 SGHTA, CDR2 FQGNSA. Trimming took 1 base from V and 5 from J, leaving 7 bases between them. This CDR3 spans 13 amino acids. The CDR3 region is CASSLERVDTQYF. CDR3 DNA sequence: TGTGCCAGCAGCTTAGAACGCGTAGATACGCAGTATTTT. The complete variable domain, with remaining parts taken from reference TRBV7-2 and TRBJ2-3, reads GAGVSQSPSNKVTEKGKDVELRCDPISGHTALYWYRQSLGQGLEFLIYFQGNSAPDKSGLPSDRFSAERTGGSVSTLTIQRTQQEDSAVYLCASSLERVDTQYFGPGTRLTVL.

The chain uses TRBV5-3 and TRBJ1-5; D unresolved. TRBV5-3 is flagged as an ORF with uncertain function. There are 14 residues in the CDR3. V was pared by 5 bases and J by 2 bases, with 11 bases between. The CDR3 coding sequence is TGTGCCAGAAGTCCGGACGGCCGCAATCAGCCCCAGCATTTT. This gives the protein CARSPDGRNQPQHF.

This sequence joins TRBV6-6 and TRBJ2-3, with 7 nucleotides matching TRBD2. The CDR3 totals 16 residues. Per germline, CDR1 MNHNY and CDR2 SVGAGI (reference sequence). J was trimmed by 2 bases and V by 5 bases; bases with no gene match: 10. The CDR3 sequence: CASSPRGAGVTDTQYF. CDR3 bases: TGTGCCAGCAGTCCCCGCGGGGCGGGAGTCACAGATACGCAGTATTTT.

The chain has TRBV28 and TRBJ1-2, with 8 positions matching TRBD1. Trimming removed 7 bases from V and 6 bases from J; junction bases left unmatched: 7. Germline assignment: CDR1 MDHEN and CDR2 SYDVKM. This CDR3 comprises 13 residues. The CDR3 is CASTLQGEHGYTF. The CDR3 DNA reads as TGTGCCAGCACCTTACAGGGGGAACATGGCTACACCTTC.

The chain recombines TRBV27 with TRBJ2-6; D ambiguous. This CDR3 is built from 13 residues. Germline values: CDR1 MNHEY, CDR2 SMNVEV (reference sequence). With 6 bases removed from V and 0 bases from J, the gap between germline ends came to 3 bases. The CDR3 sequence: CASRHSGANVLTF. For the CDR3, the DNA is TGTGCCAGCAGACACTCTGGGGCCAACGTCCTGACTTTC.

The rearrangement uses TRBV9 and TRBJ2-5; D is perhaps TRBD2 (6 bases). Germline V gives CDR1 SGDLS, CDR2 YYNGEE. The CDR3 has 15 amino acids. Trimming took 3 bases from V and 5 from J, leaving 17 bases between them. CDR3 sequence reads: CASSGEISSEETQYF. For the CDR3, the DNA is TGTGCCAGCAGCGGAGAGATTTCTAGCGAGGAGACCCAGTACTTC.

The table lists this clone with a count of one. The chain links TRBV7-8 to TRBJ1-5; TRBD1 agrees at 12 bases. The trim removed 5 bases at V and 5 bases at J, leaving 7 bases unmatched. This CDR3 has 16 residues. Germline CDR1 is SGHVS and CDR2 is FQNEAQ. The CDR3 protein is CASSPIGTGGYQPQHF. The CDR3 DNA is TGTGCCAGCAGCCCCATAGGGACAGGGGGCTATCAGCCCCAGCATTTT.

The rearrangement uses TRBV21-1 and TRBJ2-1; no check of the table's D call, TRBD1, against the DNA was made. TRBV21-1 is listed as a pseudogene. The CDR3 is 16 amino acids. CDR3 sequence (DNA): TGTGCCAGCAGCTCCCGACAGGGGAAATCCTACAATGAGCAGTTCTTC. Translation: CASSSRQGKSYNEQFF.